This T cell receptor (beta chain) stems from a study of blood T cell repertoires in COVID-19 (dated by TCRdb to 2019 to 2021). Background on the whole study: Samples covering the acute and convalescent phases of COVID-19 were provided by collaborators in the United States, Italy and Spain. The material from the prospective study consisted of cDNA or gDNA derived from T cells, B-cell-depleted T cells, or PBMCs. The samples were drawn from two sources: the first 160 participants of the ongoing ImmuneRACE study, and over 1,000 subjects contributed by 6 global collaborators. Where available, HLA class I and class II types were taken from metadata supplied by the sample provider and were not determined by assay-based typing. The repertoires were released in a freely available public database intended as a resource for research on the immune response to SARS-CoV-2. Subjects who had been exposed to COVID-19, were actively infected with it, or had recovered from it provided the deeply sampled blood TCRbeta repertoires that made up the dataset. Sample metadata almost always included a de-identified subject ID, COVID-19 status, age in years and sex. Broad study findings and their caveats: The amount of clinical and demographic metadata varied by source and participant and was provided uncurated.

The collaborating institutions used their own protocols to collect whole blood in K2EDTA tubes. Collaborator samples were shipped for TCRbeta analysis as frozen whole blood, isolated PBMCs, or DNA extracted from either sample type. There are 15 amino acids in the CDR3, from cysteine to phenylalanine inclusive. Just the 45-base CDR3 DNA is kept, in frame starting at base 1. Germline trimming amounts to 2 bases on V and 4 bases on J, with 5 as the count of junction bases outside the gene matches. Sequences SGHVS (CDR1) and FQNEAQ (CDR2) are obtained from the germline V gene. TCRbeta CDR3 regions were amplified from genomic DNA by means of the immunoSEQ Assay, a bias-controlled multiplex PCR. Regarding the original processing steps: Nucleated cell counts per sample were estimated from amplification of reference gene primers within the assay. To quantify the absolute abundance of each unique TCRbeta CDR3 rearrangement, sequence reads were collapsed and filtered. For each sample, productive Simpson clonality was calculated by taking the square root of Simpson's diversity index across productive rearrangements. This immuneACCESS table, as held by TCRdb, lists in-frame sequences with V and J called but not all clones. Of the missing ones, under half trace to an unresolved V gene in checked studies; the others have no known cause. From that table come the V and J calls and clone size; the DNA was used to work out D and trimming. For this sample there are tens of thousands of clones; around 85% appear just once. Of the sample, roughly 5.7% is held by the ten largest clones.

As for this clone: Its target antigen remains unknown. No clone much larger than this one lies a single base away; base qualities are absent.

This receptor was identified in a man aged 55 to 70 with acute or convalescent COVID-19. Here the chain combines TRBV7-8 and TRBJ2-1, and TRBD2 matches 7 of the central bases. The sequenced sample consisted of peripheral blood. The sequence in DNA is TGTGCCAGCAGCTTAAGTGCGGGAGCATACAATGAGCAGTTCTTC. Its product reads: CASSLSAGAYNEQFF.